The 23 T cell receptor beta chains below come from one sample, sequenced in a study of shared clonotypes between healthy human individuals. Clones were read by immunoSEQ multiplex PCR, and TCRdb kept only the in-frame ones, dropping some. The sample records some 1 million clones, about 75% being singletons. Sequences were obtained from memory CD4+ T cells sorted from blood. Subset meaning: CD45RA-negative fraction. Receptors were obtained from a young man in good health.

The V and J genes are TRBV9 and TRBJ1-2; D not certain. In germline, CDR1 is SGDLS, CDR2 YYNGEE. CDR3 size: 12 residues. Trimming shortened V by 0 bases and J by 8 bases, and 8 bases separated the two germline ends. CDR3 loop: CASSVAWAGYTF. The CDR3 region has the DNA TGTGCCAGCAGCGTAGCGTGGGCAGGCTACACCTTC.

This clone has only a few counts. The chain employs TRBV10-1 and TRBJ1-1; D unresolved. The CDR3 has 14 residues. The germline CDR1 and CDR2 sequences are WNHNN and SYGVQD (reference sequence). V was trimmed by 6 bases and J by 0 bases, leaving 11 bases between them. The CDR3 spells CASRESGMNTEAFF. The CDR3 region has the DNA TGCGCCAGCAGGGAGAGTGGGATGAACACTGAAGCTTTCTTT.

CDR3 region: CASSASRTGDLYGYTF. DNA for the CDR3: TGTGCCAGCAGCGCCTCACGGACAGGGGATTTGTATGGCTACACCTTC. The chain links TRBV9 to TRBJ1-2, with 9 bases identical to TRBD1. CDR1 is SGDLS, CDR2 YYNGEE, per germline. J lost 5 bases, V lost 3 bases, and 11 bases had no gene match. This CDR3 has 16 residues.

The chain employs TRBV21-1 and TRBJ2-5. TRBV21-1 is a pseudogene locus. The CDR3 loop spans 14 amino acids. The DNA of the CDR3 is TGTGCCAGCAGACCCTTTTTTTGGGGGGAGACCCAGTACTTC. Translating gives CASRPFFWGETQYF.

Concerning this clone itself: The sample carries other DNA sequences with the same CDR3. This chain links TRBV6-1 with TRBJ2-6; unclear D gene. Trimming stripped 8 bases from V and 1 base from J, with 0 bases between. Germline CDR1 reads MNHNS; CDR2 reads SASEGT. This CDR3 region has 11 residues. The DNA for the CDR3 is TGTGCCAGCTCTGGGGCCAACGTCCTGACTTTC. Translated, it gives CASSGANVLTF.

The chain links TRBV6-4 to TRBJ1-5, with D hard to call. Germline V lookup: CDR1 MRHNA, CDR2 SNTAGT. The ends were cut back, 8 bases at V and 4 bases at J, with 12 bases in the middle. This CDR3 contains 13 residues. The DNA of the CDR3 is TGTGCCAGCGCGGCCGGGAGAAATCAGCCCCAGCATTTT. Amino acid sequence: CASAAGRNQPQHF.

CDR3 coding DNA: TGTGCCAGCAGTATCGTCCGGAACACTGAAGCTTTCTTT. Protein sequence: CASSIVRNTEAFF. V and J are TRBV6-1 and TRBJ1-1; the D is unclear. Trimming took off 5 bases at V and 1 base at J, with 8 bases between the two ends. The CDR3 has 13 amino acids. The germline V gene encodes CDR1 MNHNS and CDR2 SASEGT.

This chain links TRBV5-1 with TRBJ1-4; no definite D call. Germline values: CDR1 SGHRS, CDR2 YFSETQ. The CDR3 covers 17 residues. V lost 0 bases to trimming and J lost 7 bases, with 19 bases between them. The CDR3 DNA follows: TGCGCCAGCAGCTTGGAGGGAGAGGTCGTGTGGGGTGAAAAACTGTTTTTT. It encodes CASSLEGEVVWGEKLFF.

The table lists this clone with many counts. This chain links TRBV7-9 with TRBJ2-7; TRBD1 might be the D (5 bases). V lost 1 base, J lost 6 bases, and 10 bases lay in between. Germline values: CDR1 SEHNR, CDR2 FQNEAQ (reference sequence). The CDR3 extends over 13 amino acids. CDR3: CASSLVSQGEQYF. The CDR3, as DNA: TGTGCCAGCAGCTTAGTCTCTCAGGGCGAGCAGTACTTC.

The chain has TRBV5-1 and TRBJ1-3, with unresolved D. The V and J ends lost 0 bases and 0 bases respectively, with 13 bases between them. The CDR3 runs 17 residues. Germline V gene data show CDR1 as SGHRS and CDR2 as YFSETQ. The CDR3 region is CASSLVPTGSSGNTIYF. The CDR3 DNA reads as TGCGCCAGCAGCTTGGTCCCTACTGGTTCCTCTGGAAACACCATATATTTT.

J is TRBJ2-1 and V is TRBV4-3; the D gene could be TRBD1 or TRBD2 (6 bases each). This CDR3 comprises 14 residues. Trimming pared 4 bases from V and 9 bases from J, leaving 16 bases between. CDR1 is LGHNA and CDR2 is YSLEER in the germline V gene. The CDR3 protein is CASSLRGATAEQFF. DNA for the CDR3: TGCGCCAGCAGCCTTAGGGGGGCTACCGCTGAGCAGTTCTTC.

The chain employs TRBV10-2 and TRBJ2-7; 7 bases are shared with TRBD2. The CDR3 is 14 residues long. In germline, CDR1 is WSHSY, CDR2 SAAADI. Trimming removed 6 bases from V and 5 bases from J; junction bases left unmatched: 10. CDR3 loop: CASRSAGAWDEQYF. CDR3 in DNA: TGCGCCAGCAGGTCGGCGGGAGCCTGGGACGAGCAGTACTTC.

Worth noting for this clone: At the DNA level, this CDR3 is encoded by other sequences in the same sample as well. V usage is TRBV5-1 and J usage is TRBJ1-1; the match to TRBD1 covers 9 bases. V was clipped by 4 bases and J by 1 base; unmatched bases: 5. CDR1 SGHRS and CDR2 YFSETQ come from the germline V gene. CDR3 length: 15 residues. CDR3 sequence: CASSPGQGTNTEAFF. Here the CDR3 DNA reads TGCGCCAGCAGCCCAGGACAGGGGACGAACACTGAAGCTTTCTTT.

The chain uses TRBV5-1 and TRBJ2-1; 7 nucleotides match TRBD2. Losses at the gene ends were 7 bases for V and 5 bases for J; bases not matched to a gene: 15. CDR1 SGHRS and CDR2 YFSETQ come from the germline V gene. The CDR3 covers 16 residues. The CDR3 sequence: CASALGRASGHNEQFF. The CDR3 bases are TGCGCCAGCGCACTTGGAAGGGCTAGCGGTCACAATGAGCAGTTCTTC.

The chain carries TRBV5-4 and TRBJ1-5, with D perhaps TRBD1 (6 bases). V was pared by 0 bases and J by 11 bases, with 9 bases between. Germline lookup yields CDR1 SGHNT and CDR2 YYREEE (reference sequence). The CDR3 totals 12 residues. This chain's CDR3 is CASSLDRETQHF. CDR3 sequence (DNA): TGTGCCAGCAGCTTGGACAGGGAGACCCAGCATTTT.

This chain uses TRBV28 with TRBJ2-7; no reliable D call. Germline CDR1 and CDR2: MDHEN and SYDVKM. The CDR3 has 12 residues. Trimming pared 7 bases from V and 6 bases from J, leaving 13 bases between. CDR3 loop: CASTESPGEQYF. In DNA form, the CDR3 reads TGTGCCAGCACCGAAAGTCCGGGCGAGCAGTACTTC.

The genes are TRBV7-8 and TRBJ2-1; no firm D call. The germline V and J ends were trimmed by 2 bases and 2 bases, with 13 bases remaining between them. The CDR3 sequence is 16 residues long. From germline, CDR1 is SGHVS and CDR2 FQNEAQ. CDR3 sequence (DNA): TGTGCCAGCAGCTTAAAATCGGCGGCGGCCTACAATGAGCAGTTCTTC. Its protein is CASSLKSAAAYNEQFF.

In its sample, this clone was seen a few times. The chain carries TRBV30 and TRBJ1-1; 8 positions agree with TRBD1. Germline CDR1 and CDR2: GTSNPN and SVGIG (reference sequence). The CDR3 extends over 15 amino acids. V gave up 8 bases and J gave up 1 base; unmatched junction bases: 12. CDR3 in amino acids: CAGKDRGSGNTEAFF. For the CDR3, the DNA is TGTGCCGGGAAAGACAGGGGTAGCGGGAACACTGAAGCTTTCTTT.

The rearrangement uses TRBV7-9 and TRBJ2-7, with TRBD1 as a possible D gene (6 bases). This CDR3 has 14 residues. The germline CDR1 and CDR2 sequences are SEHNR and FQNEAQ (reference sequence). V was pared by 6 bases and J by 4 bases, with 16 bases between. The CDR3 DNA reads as TGTGCCAGCAGGGACGGACAGAGGGGGTACGAGCAGTACTTC. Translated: CASRDGQRGYEQYF.

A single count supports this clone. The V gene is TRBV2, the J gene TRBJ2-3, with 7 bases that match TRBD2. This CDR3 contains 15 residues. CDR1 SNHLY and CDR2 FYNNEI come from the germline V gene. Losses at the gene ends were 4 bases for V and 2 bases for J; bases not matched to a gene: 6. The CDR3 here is CASSASGIHTDTQYF. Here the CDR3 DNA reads TGTGCCAGCAGTGCGAGCGGGATTCACACAGATACGCAGTATTTT. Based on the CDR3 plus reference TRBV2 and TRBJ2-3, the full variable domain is EPEVTQTPSHQVTQMGQEVILRCVPISNHLYFYWYRQILGQKVEFLVSFYNNEISEKSEIFDDQFSVERPDGSNFTLKIRSTKLEDSAMYFCASSASGIHTDTQYFGPGTRLTVL.

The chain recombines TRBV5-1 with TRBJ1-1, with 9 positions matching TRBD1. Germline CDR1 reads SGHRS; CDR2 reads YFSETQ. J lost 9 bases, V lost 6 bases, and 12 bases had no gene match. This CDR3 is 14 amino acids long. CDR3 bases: TGCGCCAGCAAACTTGGAAGGGACAGGGACCAAGCTTTCTTT. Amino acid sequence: CASKLGRDRDQAFF.

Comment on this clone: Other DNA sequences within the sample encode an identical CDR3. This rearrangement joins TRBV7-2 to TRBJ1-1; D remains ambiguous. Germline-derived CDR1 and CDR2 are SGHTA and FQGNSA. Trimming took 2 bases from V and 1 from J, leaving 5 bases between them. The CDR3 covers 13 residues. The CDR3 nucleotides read TGTGCCAGCAGCTTAAACAGGAACACTGAAGCTTTCTTT. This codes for CASSLNRNTEAFF. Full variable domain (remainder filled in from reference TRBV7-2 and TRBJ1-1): GAGVSQSPSNKVTEKGKDVELRCDPISGHTALYWYRQSLGQGLEFLIYFQGNSAPDKSGLPSDRFSAERTGGSVSTLTIQRTQQEDSAVYLCASSLNRNTEAFFGQGTRLTVV.

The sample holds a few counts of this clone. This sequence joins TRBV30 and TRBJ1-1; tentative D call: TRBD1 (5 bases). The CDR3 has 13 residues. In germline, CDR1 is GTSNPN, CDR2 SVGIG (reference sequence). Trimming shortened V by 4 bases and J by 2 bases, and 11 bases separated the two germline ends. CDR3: CAWNIGGNTEAFF. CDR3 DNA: TGTGCCTGGAATATCGGGGGAAACACTGAAGCTTTCTTT.